This entry features one TCR beta chain sequence. Its specificity is not known. TCRdb processed the 5' RACE reads anew with MiXCR; each CDR3 protein has one entry. Of around 320,000 distinct CDR3 sequences in the sample, less than 20% are singletons; the top ten hold around 20%. This entry comes from a study of T-cell memory formation after mild COVID-19. Study-level background: TCR clusters largely stayed donor specific. Study observations and caveats: Mainly CM and EM harbored the contracting CD4+ clones; mainly EMRA harbored the CD8+ ones. The study found balanced CD4/CD8 in clones contracting day 15 to 85 and a CD4+ lean in later expanders. SARS-CoV-2 specificity was not confirmed for second-wave clones peaking on day 37.

The CDR3 length is 15 residues. Germline CDR1 reads ENHRY; CDR2 reads SYGVKD. J lost 2 bases, V lost 6 bases, and 7 bases had no gene match. The J gene is TRBJ1-2, the V gene TRBV10-3; 9 nucleotides agree with TRBD1. This clonotype was sampled from a young man who had mild COVID-19 (a few samples of this study predate the infection). Cell type and time point are not known. The sample was PBMCs or a T cell subset sorted from them (not recorded which). The CDR3 nucleotides read TGTGCCATCAGAGCGACAGGGGGTGCAAACTATGGCTACACCTTC. Encoded protein: CAIRATGGANYGYTF.